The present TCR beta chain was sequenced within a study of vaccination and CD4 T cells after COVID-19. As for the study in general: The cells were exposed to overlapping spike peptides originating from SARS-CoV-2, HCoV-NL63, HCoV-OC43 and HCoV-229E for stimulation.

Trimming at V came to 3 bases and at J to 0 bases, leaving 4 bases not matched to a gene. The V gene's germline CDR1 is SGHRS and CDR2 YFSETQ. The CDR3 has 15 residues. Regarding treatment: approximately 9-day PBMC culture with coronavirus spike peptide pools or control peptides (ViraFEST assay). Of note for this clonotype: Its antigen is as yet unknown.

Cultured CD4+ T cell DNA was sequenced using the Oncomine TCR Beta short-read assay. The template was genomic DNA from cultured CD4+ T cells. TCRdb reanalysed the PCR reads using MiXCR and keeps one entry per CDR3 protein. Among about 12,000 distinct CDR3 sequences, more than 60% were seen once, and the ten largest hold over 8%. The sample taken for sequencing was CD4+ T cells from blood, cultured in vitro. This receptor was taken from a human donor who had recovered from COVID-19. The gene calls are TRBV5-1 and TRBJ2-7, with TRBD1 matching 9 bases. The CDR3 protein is CASSSGQGVSYEQYF. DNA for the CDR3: TGCGCCAGCAGCTCGGGACAGGGTGTCTCCTACGAGCAGTACTTC.